This is a list of T cell receptor beta chains from one sample in a study of blood T cell repertoires in COVID-19. TCRdb's copy holds only in-frame clones and misses some; the assay was immunoSEQ multiplex PCR. The profile shows 200,000 to 250,000 clones, around 80% of them singletons. Input material: peripheral blood. The receptors derive from a middle-aged woman with acute or convalescent COVID-19. Both conserved end residues are part of each CDR3. D genes are given only for firm matches. Part of the rows lack a size; the others show once, few, many or a class for expanded clones.

>TRBD2|-|22|TRBJ2-4|TRBV5-1
TGCGCCAGCAGCAATCCAAGGCCCGTAGCGGGGGAGGAGACATCGGCCAAAAACATTCAGTACTTC
CASSNPRPVAGEETSAKNIQYF
>-|-|14|TRBJ2-1|TRBV18
TGTGCCAGCTCACCGTCGGGGTCCTACAATGAGCAGTTCTTC
CASSPSGSYNEQFF
>-|-|12|TRBJ2-5|TRBV6-5
TGTGCCAGCAGCCTGGCTCTAGAGACCCAGTACTTC
CASSLALETQYF
>-|-|12|TRBJ2-7|TRBV14
TGTGCCAGCAGCCCCCAGGGGCTGGGGCAGTACTTC
CASSPQGLGQYF
>-|-|16|TRBJ2-2|TRBV6-1
TGTGCCAGCAGCGAAGGACCCCACGGGGGCACCGGGGAGCTGTTTTTT
CASSEGPHGGTGELFF
>TRBD1|once|16|TRBJ2-2|TRBV6-1
TGTGCCAGCAGGGAAAGGGACAGGGGATTCACCGGGGAGCTGTTTTTT
CASRERDRGFTGELFF
>-|-|17|TRBJ1-3|TRBV28
TGTGCCAGCAGCCGTGGGGAGGGGGAGGCCTCTGGAAACACCATATATTTT
CASSRGEGEASGNTIYF
>-|-|16|TRBJ2-7|TRBV11-2
TGTGCCAGCAGCCCGCGGCAGACGGCCTTTAGTCACGAGCAGTACTTC
CASSPRQTAFSHEQYF
>-|few|18|TRBJ1-5|TRBV19
TGTGCCAGTAGTATCGGTTTTCGGGCGGGCTCAGGCAATCAGCCCCAGCATTTT
CASSIGFRAGSGNQPQHF
>-|once|14|TRBJ2-5|TRBV9
TGTGCCAGCAGCGTAGGGTTAGTCGGGGAGACCCAGTACTTC
CASSVGLVGETQYF
>-|-|14|TRBJ1-1|TRBV6-5
TGTGCCAGCAGTTCACCCGGGGTGAAAGCTGAAGCTTTCTTT
CASSSPGVKAEAFF
>TRBD1|-|16|TRBJ2-3|TRBV28
TGTGCCAGCAGTCCACCCGGGACAGGGTTTACAGATACGCAGTATTTT
CASSPPGTGFTDTQYF
>-|once|16|TRBJ1-3|TRBV21-1
TGTGCCAGCAACCGGGACAGGGGGCTAGCTGGAAACACCATATATTTT
CASNRDRGLAGNTIYF
>TRBD1|-|15|TRBJ1-5|TRBV6-6
TGTGCCAGCAGTTTCACAGGGGGGGGCAATCAGCCCCAGCATTTT
CASSFTGGGNQPQHF
>TRBD1|-|15|TRBJ2-1|TRBV27
TGTGCCAGCAGTTTATCTAGGACAGGGGGCAGTGAGCAGTTCTTC
CASSLSRTGGSEQFF
>-|-|13|TRBJ2-7|TRBV6-5
TGTGCCAGCAGTCTAGGGGCTACCTACGAGCAGTACTTC
CASSLGATYEQYF
>TRBD2|-|16|TRBJ2-1|TRBV7-9
TGTGCCAGCAGCTTAGATAGCGGGAGGCCCCTCAATGAGCAGTTCTTC
CASSLDSGRPLNEQFF
>TRBD1|-|13|TRBJ2-5|TRBV5-1
TGCGCCAGCAGGCAGGGGGCTCAAGAGACCCAGTACTTC
CASRQGAQETQYF
>-|-|14|TRBJ2-7|TRBV3-1/TRBV3-2
TGTGCCAGCAGCCAAGATAAAGGGGCCTACGAGCAGTACTTC
CASSQDKGAYEQYF
>-|-|15|TRBJ2-1|TRBV7-3
TGTGCCAGCAGTTCTACTAGGTCCTCCTACAATGAGCAGTTCTTC
CASSSTRSSYNEQFF
>-|-|16|TRBJ2-7|TRBV10-1
TGCGCCAGCAGTGACGCTCTGCTCAGCGCTACCTACGAGCAGTACTTC
CASSDALLSATYEQYF
>TRBD2|-|14|TRBJ2-3|TRBV5-8
TGTGCCAGCAGCTTGGACGCGGGAGTTGATACGCAGTATTTT
CASSLDAGVDTQYF
>-|-|15|TRBJ1-2|TRBV25-1
TGTGCCAGCAGTGAATTGAGTAACCTAGGGGATGGCTACACCTTC
CASSELSNLGDGYTF
>-|-|12|TRBJ1-2|TRBV24-1
TGTGCCACCAGTGATGCAGGGGCGGGCTACACCTTC
CATSDAGAGYTF